This T cell receptor (beta chain) was obtained from a study of T-cell memory formation after mild COVID-19. Findings of the study overall: Among clones contracting day 15 to 85, CD4/CD8 was balanced, whereas later expanders leaned CD4+. The pre-infection memory compartment contained some responding clones, suggesting cross-reactive memory joined. Contracting CD4+ clones were located mainly in CM and EM, and CD8+ clones in EMRA.

The CDR3 is 12 amino acids. The germline gives CDR1 SQVTM, CDR2 ANQGSEA. V shed 7 bases and J shed 2 bases, with 10 bases lying between them. A word on this clonotype: Its specificity is unknown.

TCRdb fed the 5' RACE reads into MiXCR, producing one record per CDR3 protein. The data show 400,000 to 500,000 distinct CDR3 sequences, about 19% seen once. Sequencing input: PBMCs or a T cell subset sorted from them (not recorded which). The V call is TRBV29-1, the J call TRBJ2-3, with unresolved D. The sequence was obtained from an adult woman who had mild COVID-19 (a few samples of this study predate the infection). Cell type and time point are not known. CDR3 sequence: CSAEEYTDTQYF. Here the CDR3 DNA reads TGCAGCGCCGAGGAGTACACAGATACGCAGTATTTT.